This TCR beta chain was found in a study of T-cell memory formation after mild COVID-19. The V gene's germline CDR1 is SEHNR and CDR2 FQNEAQ (reference sequence). The CDR3 runs to 13 residues. Germline trimming cut 8 bases from V and 4 bases from J; bases unmatched to any gene: 6. 5'RACE with constant-segment primers built TCRalpha and TCRbeta cDNA libraries with UMIs. TCRdb recomputed calls from the 5' RACE reads with MiXCR, one row per CDR3 protein. Seen here are 450,000 to 650,000 distinct CDR3 sequences, roughly 18% observed once, and the top ten hold around 11%. The sequence came from an adult woman who had mild COVID-19 (a few samples of this study predate the infection). Cell type and time point are not known. The sequenced material came from PBMCs or a T cell subset sorted from them (not recorded which). The J gene is TRBJ2-7, the V gene TRBV7-9; 9 bases agree with TRBD2. The CDR3 here is CASRSTSGYEQYF. The CDR3 DNA reads as TGTGCCAGCCGATCGACTAGCGGTTACGAGCAGTACTTC. Variable domain in full (rest from reference TRBV7-9 and TRBJ2-7): DTGVSQNPRHKITKRGQNVTFRCDPISEHNRLYWYRQTLGQGPEFLTYFQNEAQLEKSRLLSDRFSAERPKGSFSTLEIQRTEQGDSAMYLCASRSTSGYEQYFGPGTRLTVT.